Presented here are 14 T cell receptor beta chains from one specimen sequenced in a study of T cell responses to AZD1222 COVID-19 vaccine (dated by TCRdb to the early 2020s). The library was built by means of the immunoSEQ multiplex PCR assay. TCRdb took over this immuneACCESS table, retaining in-frame rearrangements with V and J assigned. Such tables are incomplete; in checked studies, under half of the missing clones stem from an unresolved V gene, and the remainder is unexplained. Counted in this sample were approximately 160,000 clones; 75% to 95% of them appeared once. 4.4% of the sample goes to the ten largest clones. The label giving this sample's time point can be read as: baseline before first vaccination. This specimen consisted of peripheral blood, obtained on day 0 of AZD1222 vaccination. The source of these receptors is an adult in good health.

V usage is TRBV9 and J usage is TRBJ1-4; weak D call: TRBD1 (5 bases). The CDR3 is 21 residues long. V lost 4 bases to trimming and J lost 0 bases, with 28 bases between them. The germline V gene encodes CDR1 SGDLS and CDR2 YYNGEE. The CDR3 DNA reads as TGTGCCAGCAGCACCCTCGGCGGGGGGGACCAAGGGCTGTCAACTAATGAAAAACTGTTTTTT. Translation gives CASSTLGGGDQGLSTNEKLFF.

The chain employs TRBV29-1 and TRBJ2-7, with 11 bases that match TRBD2. There are 16 residues in the CDR3. The V gene's germline CDR1 is SQVTM and CDR2 ANQGSEA. With V trimmed by 0 bases and J by 4 bases, 8 bases remained unmatched. The CDR3 nucleotides read TGCAGCGTTGAAGAATACACTAGCGGGAGCTTATACGAGCAGTACTTC. Translated: CSVEEYTSGSLYEQYF.

The gene calls are TRBV9 and TRBJ2-5; the D gene is possibly TRBD1 (6 bases). Trimming cost V 3 bases and J 5 bases, with 17 bases left between them. The germline CDR1 and CDR2 sequences are SGDLS and YYNGEE. This CDR3 contains 15 residues. The DNA of the CDR3 is TGTGCCAGCAGCGCAGATACAGGGCACACCGAGACCCAGTACTTC. Amino acids: CASSADTGHTETQYF.

The CDR3 nucleotides read TGTGCCAGCAGCCAGACTAGCGGGAGTTCCTACGAGCAGTACTTC. Encoded protein: CASSQTSGSSYEQYF. The chain recombines TRBV5-4 with TRBJ2-7; 12 bases fit TRBD2. CDR3 size: 15 residues. The ends lost 4 bases at V and 1 base at J; junction bases unmatched: 3. The germline CDR1 and CDR2 sequences are SGHNT and YYREEE (reference sequence). Using reference TRBV5-4 and TRBJ2-7 for the parts outside the CDR3, the full variable domain is ETGVTQSPTHLIKTRGQQVTLRCSSQSGHNTVSWYQQALGQGPQFIFQYYREEENGRGNFPPRFSGLQFPNYSSELNVNALELDDSALYLCASSQTSGSSYEQYFGPGTRLTVT.

This clone appeared once. V usage is TRBV4-2 and J usage is TRBJ2-7; D not certain. Germline loops: CDR1 LGHNA, CDR2 YNFKEQ. This CDR3 spans 15 amino acids. Trimming cost V 1 base and J 3 bases, with 13 bases left between them. This CDR3 reads CASSQVSGEGYEQYF. CDR3 coding DNA: TGTGCCAGCAGCCAAGTGAGTGGAGAAGGCTACGAGCAGTACTTC.

This chain joins TRBV12-5 and TRBJ1-6, with a tentative D call TRBD1 (5 bases). The germline gives CDR1 LGHNT, CDR2 FRNRAP. The CDR3 is 15 residues long. V was shortened by 4 bases and J by 5 bases, with 12 bases between the two germline ends. DNA for the CDR3: TGTGCTAGTGGTTACGGGGCAGAGAATAATTCACCCCTCCACTTT. Its translation is CASGYGAENNSPLHF. Complete variable domain (other parts from reference TRBV12-5 and TRBJ1-6): DARVTQTPRHKVTEMGQEVTMRCQPILGHNTVFWYRQTMMQGLELLAYFRNRAPLDDSGMPKDRFSAEMPDATLATLKIQPSEPRDSAVYFCASGYGAENNSPLHFGNGTRLTVT.

The V gene is TRBV24-1, the J gene TRBJ1-1; 8 nucleotides align to TRBD1. Germline values: CDR1 KGHDR, CDR2 SFDVKD. Trimming at V came to 7 bases and at J to 7 bases, leaving 4 bases not matched to a gene. The CDR3 runs to 12 residues. In DNA form, the CDR3 reads TGTGCCACCAGGGCCGGACAGGGTGAAGCTTTCTTT. It codes for CATRAGQGEAFF.

The chain joins TRBV6-5 to TRBJ1-5; 7 positions agree with TRBD1. The germline CDR1 and CDR2 sequences are MNHEY and SVGAGI. This CDR3 comprises 12 residues. The V gene end was trimmed by 6 bases and the J gene end by 8 bases; junction bases not matched to a gene: 4. CDR3 sequence (DNA): TGTGCCAGCAGAGACAGGGTTGAGCCCCAGCATTTT. Translated, it gives CASRDRVEPQHF.

The rearrangement joins TRBV28 to TRBJ1-4; D might be TRBD1 (6 bases). The CDR3 runs to 16 residues. Germline V gives CDR1 MDHEN, CDR2 SYDVKM. Trimming removed 5 bases from V and 7 bases from J, with 20 bases in between. In DNA, the CDR3 is TGTGCCAGCAGTATACCCCAGTGGTCACAGGGTGAAAAACTGTTTTTT. This sequence encodes CASSIPQWSQGEKLFF.

V usage is TRBV5-4 and J usage is TRBJ1-5; the D gene is possibly TRBD1 (5 bases). This CDR3 has 13 residues. CDR1 SGHNT and CDR2 YYREEE come from the germline V gene (reference sequence). Trimming took off 4 bases at V and 4 bases at J, with 9 bases between the two ends. CDR3 loop: CASSIGQNQPQHF. DNA of the CDR3: TGTGCCAGCAGCATCGGACAAAATCAGCCCCAGCATTTT.

The chain couples TRBV2 to TRBJ1-1; possibly TRBD1 for D (5 bases). Trimming left V 3 bases short and J 4 bases short, with 12 bases between. Germline V gene data show CDR1 as SNHLY and CDR2 as FYNNEI. The CDR3 runs to 14 residues. The CDR3 reads CASSEGRGLTEAFF. The DNA of the CDR3 is TGTGCCAGCAGTGAGGGTAGGGGCCTCACTGAAGCTTTCTTT.

V is TRBV6-5 and J is TRBJ1-5; D gene ambiguous. CDR1 is MNHEY and CDR2 is SVGAGI in the germline V gene. The CDR3 loop spans 15 amino acids. V was pared by 6 bases and J by 3 bases, with 15 bases between. CDR3 in DNA: TGTGCCAGCAGGATGTCCCGGATCGACAATCAGCCCCAGCATTTT. It translates to CASRMSRIDNQPQHF.

The chain links TRBV19 to TRBJ2-2; no reliable D call. Germline V gene sequence: CDR1 LNHDA, CDR2 SQIVND (reference sequence). V dropped 8 bases and J dropped 0 bases, with 7 bases sitting between them. This CDR3 is 13 amino acids long. DNA of the CDR3: TGTGCCAGTTCGGTCACGAACACCGGGGAGCTGTTTTTT. Its translation: CASSVTNTGELFF.

The J gene is TRBJ1-5, the V gene TRBV19; D ambiguous. The CDR3 contains 17 residues. Germline CDR1 is LNHDA and CDR2 is SQIVND (reference sequence). The V end was cut by 0 bases, the J end by 2 bases, with 14 bases between. DNA for the CDR3: TGTGCCAGTAGTATAGATCTGGGTTTTGCGGGCAATCAGCCCCAGCATTTT. Translation: CASSIDLGFAGNQPQHF.